One and the same sample provided the 22 T cell receptor beta chains below, sequenced in a study of blood T cells in healthy people across ages. The second PCR ran roughly 7 to 12 cycles with a sample-barcoded 5' primer and J-beta primers. TCRdb analysed the 5' RACE reads with MiXCR anew, one entry per CDR3 protein. This table has roughly 800,000 distinct CDR3 sequences, about 48% appearing once. The material sequenced was blood. Receptors were obtained from an elderly man in good health.

This rearrangement joins TRBV29-1 to TRBJ2-3, with D perhaps TRBD1 (5 bases). CDR3 length: 13 amino acids. Trimming stripped 8 bases from V and 2 bases from J, with 14 bases between. Germline lookup yields CDR1 SQVTM and CDR2 ANQGSEA. The CDR3 spells CSSTDSNTDTQYF. CDR3 bases: TGCAGCTCCACCGACAGTAACACAGATACGCAGTATTTT.

On this clonotype: The final CDR3 position lacks the conserved phenylalanine or tryptophan, pointing to a likely read error. The chain recombines TRBV27 with TRBJ1-2, with D perhaps TRBD1 (6 bases). V shed 8 bases and J shed 4 bases, with 17 bases lying between them. The CDR3 consists of 14 residues. In germline, CDR1 is MNHEY, CDR2 SMNVEV (reference sequence). CDR3 protein: CASASGGGGYGYTV. The CDR3 nucleotides read TGTGCCAGCGCCTCGGGGGGCGGTGGCTATGGCTACACCGTC.

This sequence joins TRBV20-1 and TRBJ2-7; D call uncertain. Matching the DNA end better, TRBJ2-5 makes the J call doubtful. Germline values: CDR1 DFQATT, CDR2 SNEGSKA (reference sequence). CDR3 size: 15 residues. As DNA, the CDR3 is TGCAGTGCTAATATCGGTCAGGCCCCAAGGAGGACCCAGTACTTC. This sequence encodes CSANIGQAPRRTQYF.

This clonotype has a count of ten or more. This chain connects TRBV4-2 to TRBJ2-7, with 13 bases fitting TRBD2. The CDR3 runs to 18 residues. Trimming removed 3 bases from V and 1 base from J; junction bases left unmatched: 9. Germline V gene data show CDR1 as LGHNA and CDR2 as YNFKEQ. The DNA of the CDR3 is TGTGCCAGCAGCCACGGCGGACTAGCGGGAGATAGGTCCTACGAGCAGTACTTC. It is translated as CASSHGGLAGDRSYEQYF.

The CDR3 region is CASSLPSGTSPGELFF. The CDR3 DNA sequence: TGTGCCAGCAGCTTGCCCTCCGGGACTAGCCCCGGGGAGCTGTTTTTT. The chain has TRBV7-2 and TRBJ2-2; TRBD2 agrees at 9 bases. Germline CDR1 reads SGHTA; CDR2 reads FQGNSA. This CDR3 spans 16 amino acids. The junction had 8 bases not matched to a gene; V was cut back by 3 bases and J by 6 bases.

The chain combines TRBV5-1 with TRBJ2-3, with no clear D. The germline gives CDR1 SGHRS, CDR2 YFSETQ. The length of the CDR3 is 16 residues. The V end lost 0 bases, the J end lost 1 base, and 12 bases lay between the germline ends. The CDR3 region is CASSLVTLPGTDTQYF. CDR3 nucleotides: TGCGCCAGCAGCTTGGTAACCCTTCCGGGCACAGATACGCAGTATTTT.

V gene TRBV28 combines with J gene TRBJ2-7, with D perhaps TRBD1 or TRBD2 (6 bases each). This CDR3 is 17 amino acids long. Per germline, CDR1 MDHEN and CDR2 SYDVKM. Trimming left V 5 bases short and J 0 bases short, with 20 bases between. CDR3 protein: CASSPSGRGLSSYEQYF. The CDR3 region has the DNA TGTGCCAGCAGTCCATCTGGACGGGGGCTGAGCTCCTACGAGCAGTACTTC.

Points on this clonotype: The junction does not match germline at one end; this may be a read error. The chain is built from TRBV10-3 and TRBJ2-3, with 10 bases identical to TRBD2. CDR1 ENHRY and CDR2 SYGVKD come from the germline V gene. This CDR3 is built from 17 residues. CDR3 DNA sequence: TGTGCCATCTGTGATCCTAGCGGGAGTAAAGGGGACAGATACGCGTATTTT. This gives the protein CAICDPSGSKGDRYAYF.

This clonotype has only a few counts. The V call is TRBV28, the J call TRBJ2-5, with D unclear. Germline CDR1 MDHEN, CDR2 SYDVKM. This CDR3 region has 14 residues. V lost 8 bases to trimming and J lost 3 bases, with 16 bases between them. CDR3: CASSLVGGEETQYF. CDR3 DNA sequence: TGTGCCAGCTCCCTCGTAGGCGGCGAAGAGACCCAGTACTTC.

The chain has TRBV7-2 and TRBJ2-1; no definite D call. Germline CDR1 reads SGHTA; CDR2 reads FQGNSA. V was cut by 0 bases and J by 13 bases, with 16 bases left in between. The CDR3 is made up of 14 amino acids. The CDR3 nucleotides read TGTGCCAGCAGCTTAGCGCGGACGCAAGATCTCCAGTTCTTC. Its translation: CASSLARTQDLQFF.

The chain links TRBV7-3 to TRBJ2-1; D is ambiguous. Trimming took off 2 bases at V and 0 bases at J, with 8 bases between the two ends. This CDR3 region has 15 residues. In germline, CDR1 is SGHTA, CDR2 FQGTGA. CDR3: CASSLPVGSYNEQFF. Written as DNA, the CDR3 is TGTGCCAGCAGCTTACCCGTGGGCTCCTACAATGAGCAGTTCTTC.

In this sample, this clonotype turned up a few times. The chain is built from TRBV20-1 and TRBJ2-7, with 8 bases matching TRBD1. From germline, CDR1 is DFQATT and CDR2 SNEGSKA (reference sequence). The CDR3 loop spans 12 amino acids. V shed 4 bases, J shed 4 bases, and the junction held 3 bases outside the gene matches. The DNA for the CDR3 is TGCAGTGCTATAGGGGACAGGTACGAGCAGTACTTC. Translated, it gives CSAIGDRYEQYF.

At least ten counts were recorded for this clonotype. The chain carries TRBV11-3 and TRBJ2-3; D gene uncertain. Trimming removed 5 bases from V and 2 bases from J, with 11 bases in between. Germline CDR1 is SGHNT and CDR2 is YENEEA. CDR3 length: 14 residues. DNA of the CDR3: TGTGCCAGCAGCGCCGGACGGATCACAGATACGCAGTATTTT. Translating gives CASSAGRITDTQYF.

The V and J genes are TRBV2 and TRBJ2-3; D may correspond to TRBD1 or TRBD2 (5 bases each). Between the trimmed V and J ends, which lost 4 bases and 4 bases, there was a span of 12 bases. The CDR3 extends over 14 amino acids. The germline gives CDR1 SNHLY, CDR2 FYNNEI. The CDR3 loop reads CASSVGPTPDTQYF. The CDR3 DNA sequence: TGTGCCAGCAGTGTGGGACCGACCCCAGATACGCAGTATTTT.

This clonotype was observed a handful of times. The J gene is TRBJ2-1, the V gene TRBV5-1; 10 nucleotides agree with TRBD2. The V and J ends lost 0 bases and 6 bases, in that order; junction bases with no gene match: 3. The CDR3 length is 15 residues. CDR1 is SGHRS, CDR2 YFSETQ, per germline. The CDR3 nucleotides read TGCGCCAGCAGCTTGGGCCAGCGGGAGGGCAATGAGCAGTTCTTC. Its translation: CASSLGQREGNEQFF.

This clonotype was counted between two and nine times. The chain recombines TRBV4-1 with TRBJ2-1, with 14 positions matching TRBD2. This CDR3 has 15 amino acids. The germline gives CDR1 MGHRA, CDR2 YSYEKL. V shed 8 bases and J 12 bases; nucleotides not matched to a gene: 12. CDR3 loop: CASLNLGLAGEGQFF. CDR3 DNA sequence: TGCGCCAGCTTAAACCTGGGACTAGCGGGAGAGGGGCAGTTCTTC.

This chain links TRBV9 with TRBJ2-1; no clear D gene. CDR3 size: 15 residues. V was trimmed by 0 bases and J by 3 bases, leaving 10 bases between them. Germline V gives CDR1 SGDLS, CDR2 YYNGEE. The CDR3 loop is CASSVGPPLYNEQFF. The CDR3 DNA reads TGTGCCAGCAGCGTAGGCCCGCCCCTCTACAATGAGCAGTTCTTC.

A word on this clonotype: Its ends do not fully match the called genes, so a read error is possible. The chain joins TRBV20-1 to TRBJ2-4; no clear D gene. The last part of the DNA fits TRBJ2-5 better; the J call may be wrong. The germline CDR1 and CDR2 sequences are DFQATT and SNEGSKA (reference sequence). The CDR3 is made up of 12 amino acids. CDR3 sequence reads: CGADPLGETQYF. The CDR3 coding sequence is TGCGGTGCAGATCCTCTAGGAGAGACCCAGTACTTC.

The chain links TRBV20-1 to TRBJ1-2; 8 bases are shared with TRBD1. The CDR3 covers 12 residues. The germline V gene encodes CDR1 DFQATT and CDR2 SNEGSKA (reference sequence). DNA for the CDR3: TGCAGCAGCCACCTGACAGGGGATGGCTACACCTTC. It encodes CSSHLTGDGYTF.

In its sample, this clonotype was seen a few times. This sequence joins TRBV18 and TRBJ2-5; D is uncertain. Germline V gives CDR1 KGHSH, CDR2 LQKENI. CDR3 size: 15 residues. Trimming cost V 3 bases and J 5 bases, with 16 bases left between them. The CDR3, as DNA: TGTGCCAGCTCACCCTCCATAGCCCCCGGGGAGACCCAGTACTTC. It translates to CASSPSIAPGETQYF.

The CDR3 region has the DNA TGTGCCAGCAGTGTCCCGTCCCCCTCCACCCAGCATTTT. As protein: CASSVPSPSTQHF. The chain is built from TRBV6-1 and TRBJ1-5; D not certain. The CDR3 totals 13 residues. Germline V lookup: CDR1 MNHNS, CDR2 SASEGT. Trimming removed 4 bases at V and 11 bases at J, with 15 bases between.

The count of this clonotype is one. Here the CDR3 reads CASTPQIQSLFHTEAFF. The CDR3 bases are TGTGCCAGCACCCCCCAGATACAGAGCTTATTTCACACTGAAGCTTTCTTT. The chain links TRBV7-2 to TRBJ1-1; D is unclear. CDR3 size: 17 residues. Germline V gene lookup returns CDR1 SGHTA and CDR2 FQGNSA. Trimming shortened V by 7 bases and J by 3 bases, and 24 bases separated the two germline ends.